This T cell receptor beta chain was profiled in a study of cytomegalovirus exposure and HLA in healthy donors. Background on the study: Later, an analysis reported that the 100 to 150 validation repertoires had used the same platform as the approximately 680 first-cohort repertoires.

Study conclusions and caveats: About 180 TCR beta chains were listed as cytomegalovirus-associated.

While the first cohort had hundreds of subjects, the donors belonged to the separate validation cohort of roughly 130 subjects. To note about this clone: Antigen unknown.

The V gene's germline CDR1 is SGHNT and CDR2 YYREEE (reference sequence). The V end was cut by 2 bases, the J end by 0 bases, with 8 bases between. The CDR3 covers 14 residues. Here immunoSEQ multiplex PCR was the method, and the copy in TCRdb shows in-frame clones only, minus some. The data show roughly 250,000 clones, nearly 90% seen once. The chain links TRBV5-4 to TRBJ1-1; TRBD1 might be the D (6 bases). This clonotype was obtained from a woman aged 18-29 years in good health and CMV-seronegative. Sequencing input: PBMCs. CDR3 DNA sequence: TGTGCCAGCAGCTTACAGGGAGTGAACACTGAAGCTTTCTTT. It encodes CASSLQGVNTEAFF.